Here is one TCR beta chain with its context. Its antigen is not known. This sample is drawn from a study of Tregs in tolerant kidney transplant recipients. Notes on the study in general: The small number of patients limits these findings pending further validation. Biological reproducibility was not directly addressed in this study. Tolerant patients' donor-specific Tregs expanded beyond overall Tregs, suggesting antigen-driven growth.

The CDR3 totals 16 residues. Looked up from germline, CDR1 is MDHEN and CDR2 is SYDVKM. The junction had 15 bases not matched to a gene; V was cut back by 6 bases and J by 6 bases. Clones were read by immunoSEQ multiplex PCR, and TCRdb kept only the in-frame ones, dropping some. The sample carries 60,000 to 75,000 clones, 80% to 90% recorded once. Regulatory T cells were sorted from thawed PBMCs rested overnight at 37°C with around 200 IU/ml IL-2. The origin of this receptor is a human donor who received a combined kidney and bone marrow transplant. The V gene is TRBV28, the J gene TRBJ1-2, with 8 nucleotides matching TRBD1. The sample was Tregs from blood, taken before the transplant. The CDR3 bases are TGTGCCAGCAGGCAGGTAGGACCGGACAGGGCCCATGGCTACACCTTC. Translation: CASRQVGPDRAHGYTF.